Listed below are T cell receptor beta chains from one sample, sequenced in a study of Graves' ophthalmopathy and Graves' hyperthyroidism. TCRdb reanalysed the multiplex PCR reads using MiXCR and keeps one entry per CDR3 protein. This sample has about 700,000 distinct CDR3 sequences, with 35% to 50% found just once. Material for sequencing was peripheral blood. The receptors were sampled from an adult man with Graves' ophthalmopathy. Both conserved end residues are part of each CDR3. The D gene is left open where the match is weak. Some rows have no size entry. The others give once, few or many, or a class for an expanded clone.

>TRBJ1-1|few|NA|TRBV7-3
CASSPSGKRTEAFF
TGTGCCAGCAGCCCAAGCGGGAAAAGGACTGAAGCTTTCTTT
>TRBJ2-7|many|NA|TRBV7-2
CASSFGGSSSYEQYF
TGTGCCAGCAGCTTCGGGGGATCGAGCTCCTACGAGCAGTACTTC
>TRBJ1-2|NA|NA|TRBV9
CASSDRTWRSGYTF
TGTGCCAGCAGCGACCGGACATGGCGGTCCGGCTACACCTTC
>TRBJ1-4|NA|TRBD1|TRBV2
CASHRDRGYPNEKLFF
TGTGCCAGCCACCGGGACAGGGGGTATCCTAATGAAAAACTGTTTTTT
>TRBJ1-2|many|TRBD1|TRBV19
CASNDGTGVGYTF
TGTGCCAGTAACGACGGTACAGGGGTTGGCTACACCTTC
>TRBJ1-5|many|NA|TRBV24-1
CATSGMYRNQPQHF
TGTGCCACCTCAGGGATGTATCGAAATCAGCCCCAGCATTTT
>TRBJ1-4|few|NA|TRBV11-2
CASSLGVTGDEKLFF
TGTGCCAGCAGCCTCGGGGTCACCGGGGATGAAAAACTGTTTTTT
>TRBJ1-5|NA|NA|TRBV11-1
CASSLGVDSNQPQHF
TGTGCCAGCAGTCTCGGGGTGGATAGCAATCAGCCCCAGCATTTT
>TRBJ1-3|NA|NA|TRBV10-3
CASSRRGEISGNTIYF
TGTGCCAGCAGCCGGAGGGGGGAGATCTCTGGAAACACCATATATTTT
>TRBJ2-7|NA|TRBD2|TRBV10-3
CASSTILAGGSEQYF
TGTGCCAGCAGCACCATACTAGCGGGGGGATCCGAGCAGTACTTC
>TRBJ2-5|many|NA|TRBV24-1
CATSERTYQETQYF
TGTGCCACCAGTGAACGCACGTACCAAGAGACCCAGTACTTC
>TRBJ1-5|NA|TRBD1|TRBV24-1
CASSDQGAGNQPQHF
TGTGCCAGCAGCGACCAGGGGGCAGGCAATCAGCCCCAGCATTTT
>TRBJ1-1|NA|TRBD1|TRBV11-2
CASSLNGGTGENTEAFF
TGTGCCAGCAGCCTAAATGGAGGGACAGGGGAGAACACTGAAGCTTTCTTT
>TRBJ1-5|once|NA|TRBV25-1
CASSPGAVGSQPQHF
TGTGCCAGTAGTCCGGGGGCGGTAGGTTCTCAGCCCCAGCATTTT
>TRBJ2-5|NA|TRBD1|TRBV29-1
CSVDKGQNLQLPETQYF
TGCAGCGTCGATAAGGGACAGAACCTTCAGCTGCCGGAGACCCAGTACTTC
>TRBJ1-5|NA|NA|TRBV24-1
CASSFGWAGNQPQHF
TGTGCCAGCAGCTTCGGGTGGGCAGGCAATCAGCCCCAGCATTTT
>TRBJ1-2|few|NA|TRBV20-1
CSARERTGYGYTF
TGCAGTGCTAGAGAAAGGACGGGGTATGGCTACACCTTC
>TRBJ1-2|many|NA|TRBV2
CASKSGVNYGYTF
TGTGCCAGCAAATCAGGGGTAAACTATGGCTACACCTTC
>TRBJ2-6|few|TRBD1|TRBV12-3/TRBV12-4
CASSRGQSPGANVLTF
TGTGCCAGCAGCCGGGGACAGTCCCCTGGGGCCAACGTCCTGACTTTC
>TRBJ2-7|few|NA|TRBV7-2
CASSRLWDEQYF
TGTGCCAGCAGCCGGTTATGGGACGAGCAGTACTTC
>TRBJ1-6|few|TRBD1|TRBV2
CASSGDRGLYSPLHF
TGTGCCAGCAGTGGGGACAGGGGGCTTTATTCACCCCTCCACTTT
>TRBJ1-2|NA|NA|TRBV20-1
CSVHLREGVSDYGYTF
TGCAGTGTTCACCTAAGGGAAGGTGTGAGTGACTATGGCTACACCTTC
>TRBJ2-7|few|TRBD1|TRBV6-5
CASSYSDRVYEQYF
TGTGCCAGCAGTTACTCGGACAGGGTCTACGAGCAGTACTTC
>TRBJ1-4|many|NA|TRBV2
CASSESRLNEKLFF
TGTGCCAGCAGTGAATCTAGGCTTAATGAAAAACTGTTTTTT
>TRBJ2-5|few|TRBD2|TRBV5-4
CASKPSFLAVQETQYF
TGTGCCAGCAAACCGAGCTTCCTAGCGGTGCAAGAGACCCAGTACTTC
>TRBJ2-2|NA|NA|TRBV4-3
CASSPRDFNTGELFF
TGCGCCAGCAGCCCCCGGGACTTTAACACCGGGGAGCTGTTTTTT
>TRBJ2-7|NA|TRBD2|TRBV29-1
CSASSENLASGYEQYF
TGCAGCGCCAGCAGTGAGAACCTCGCTAGCGGGTACGAGCAGTACTTC
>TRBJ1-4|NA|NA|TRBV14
CASSQELNGATNEKLFF
TGTGCCAGCAGCCAAGAGCTGAACGGAGCAACTAATGAAAAACTGTTTTTT
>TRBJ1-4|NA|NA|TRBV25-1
CASGEQGSNEKLFF
TGTGCCAGTGGGGAACAGGGATCAAATGAAAAACTGTTTTTT
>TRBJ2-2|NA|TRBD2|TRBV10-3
CAISDLAGAGELFF
TGTGCCATCAGTGACCTAGCGGGGGCCGGGGAGCTGTTTTTT
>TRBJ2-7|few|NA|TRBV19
CASSAHRGGPTYEQYF
TGTGCCAGTAGTGCACACAGGGGGGGGCCGACCTACGAGCAGTACTTC
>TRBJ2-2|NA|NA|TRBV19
CASSIDLGSTGELFF
TGTGCCAGTAGTATAGATCTGGGGAGCACCGGGGAGCTGTTTTTT
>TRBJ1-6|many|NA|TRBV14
CASSRGQTLRSPLHF
TGTGCCAGCAGCCGAGGACAGACGTTAAGGTCACCCCTCCACTTT
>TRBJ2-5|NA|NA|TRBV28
CASSSPGTNQKETQYF
TGTGCCAGCAGTTCCCCTGGGACAAACCAAAAAGAGACCCAGTACTTC
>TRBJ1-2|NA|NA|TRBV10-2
CASSAGRGVGGYTF
TGCGCCAGCAGTGCTGGCAGGGGAGTAGGTGGCTACACCTTC
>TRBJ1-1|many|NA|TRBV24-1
CATRTNTEAFF
TGTGCCACTAGGACCAACACTGAAGCTTTCTTT
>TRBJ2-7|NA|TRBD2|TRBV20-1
CSARDRDYTYEQYF
TGCAGTGCTAGAGATCGGGACTATACCTACGAGCAGTACTTC
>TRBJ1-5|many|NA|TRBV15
CATSRGRQPQHF
TGTGCCACCAGCAGAGGCAGACAGCCCCAGCATTTT
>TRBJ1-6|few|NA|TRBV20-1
CSARREGVLMSLPLHF
TGCAGTGCTCGACGAGAGGGAGTTTTGATGAGCCTACCCCTCCACTTT
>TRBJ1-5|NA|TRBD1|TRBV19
CASRDREYSNQPQHF
TGTGCCAGTAGGGACAGGGAATATAGCAATCAGCCCCAGCATTTT
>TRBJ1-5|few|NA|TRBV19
CASRDQIGDQPQHF
TGTGCCAGTAGGGATCAAATCGGAGATCAGCCCCAGCATTTT
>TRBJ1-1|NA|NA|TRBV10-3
CATKKTGRNTEAFF
TGTGCCACCAAAAAAACAGGACGGAACACTGAAGCTTTCTTT
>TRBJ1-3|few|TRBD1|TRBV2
CASSARQGYGNTIYF
TGTGCCAGCAGTGCGAGACAGGGGTACGGAAACACCATATATTTT
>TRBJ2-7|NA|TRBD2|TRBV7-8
CASHLAGVNYHEQYF
TGTGCCAGCCATCTAGCGGGAGTCAATTACCACGAGCAGTACTTC
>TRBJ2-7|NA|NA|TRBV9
CASSQDRGLRGEQYF
TGCGCCAGCAGCCAAGATCGAGGACTCCGGGGGGAGCAGTACTTC
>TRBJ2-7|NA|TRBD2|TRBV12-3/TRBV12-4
CASSLATIAGGEQYF
TGTGCCAGCAGTTTAGCCACCATAGCGGGAGGAGAGCAGTACTTC
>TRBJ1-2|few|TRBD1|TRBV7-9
CASSQGPGQAIYGYTF
TGTGCCAGCAGCCAGGGACCCGGACAGGCGATTTATGGCTACACCTTC
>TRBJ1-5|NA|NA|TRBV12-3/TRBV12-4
CATQSRVNQPQHF
TGTGCCACCCAATCAAGGGTCAATCAGCCCCAGCATTTT
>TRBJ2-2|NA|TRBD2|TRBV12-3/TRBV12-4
CASSLGRERAGELFF
TGTGCCAGCAGTCTGGGGCGGGAGCGGGCCGGGGAGCTGTTTTTT
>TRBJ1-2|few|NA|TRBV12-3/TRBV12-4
CASSLVAGADGYTF
TGTGCCAGCAGTTTAGTGGCGGGGGCGGATGGCTACACCTTC
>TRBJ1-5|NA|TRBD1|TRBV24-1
CATSIGTGNQPQHF
TGTGCCACCAGCATCGGGACAGGGAATCAGCCCCAGCATTTT
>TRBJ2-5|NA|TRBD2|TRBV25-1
CASTGGGGLYGLRYF
TGTGCCAGCACCGGGGGGGGGGGACTCTACGGTCTTAGGTACTTC